This T cell receptor (beta chain) was sequenced in a study of response to subunit inactivated influenza vaccine. MiXCR, applied by TCRdb to the RT-PCR reads, yields one record per CDR3 protein. The sample records roughly 700,000 distinct CDR3 sequences, 14% being singletons. The CDR3 consists of 13 residues. Unmatched junction bases numbered 5, after V lost 6 bases and J lost 3 bases. CDR1 is DFQATT, CDR2 SNEGSKA, per germline (reference sequence). The rearrangement joins TRBV20-1 to TRBJ2-1, with TRBD2 matching 7 bases. This specimen was PBMCs from blood, taken about 14 days before vaccination. This receptor was taken from a man in his fifties who received an inactivated influenza vaccine. In nucleotides, the CDR3 is TGCAGTGCCAAAGCGGGGCGCTACAATGAGCAGTTCTTC. This translates into CSAKAGRYNEQFF.